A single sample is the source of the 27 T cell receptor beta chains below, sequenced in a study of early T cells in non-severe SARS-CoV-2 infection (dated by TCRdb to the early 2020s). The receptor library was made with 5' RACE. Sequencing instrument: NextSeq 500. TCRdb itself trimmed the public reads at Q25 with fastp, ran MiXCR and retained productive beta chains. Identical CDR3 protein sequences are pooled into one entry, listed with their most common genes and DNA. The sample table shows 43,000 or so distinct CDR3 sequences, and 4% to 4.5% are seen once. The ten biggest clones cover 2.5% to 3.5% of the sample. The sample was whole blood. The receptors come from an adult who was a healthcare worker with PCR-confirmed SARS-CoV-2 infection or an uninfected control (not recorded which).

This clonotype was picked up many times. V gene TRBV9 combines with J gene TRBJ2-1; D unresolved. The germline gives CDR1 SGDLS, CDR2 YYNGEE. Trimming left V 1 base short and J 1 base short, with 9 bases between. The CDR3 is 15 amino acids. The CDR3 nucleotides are TGTGCCAGCAGCGTAAGAGGCGGATCCTACAATGAGCAGTTCTTC. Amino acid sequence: CASSVRGGSYNEQFF.

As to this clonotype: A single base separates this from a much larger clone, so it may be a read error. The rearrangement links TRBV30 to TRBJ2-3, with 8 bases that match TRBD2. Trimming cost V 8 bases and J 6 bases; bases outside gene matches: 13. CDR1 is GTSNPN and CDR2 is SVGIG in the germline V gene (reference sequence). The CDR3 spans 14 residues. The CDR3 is CARTRAGVLDTQYF. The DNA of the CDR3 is TGTGCCCGGACGCGAGCGGGAGTGCTCGATACGCAGTATTTT. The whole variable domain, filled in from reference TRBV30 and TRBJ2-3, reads SQTIHQWPATLVQPVGSPLSLECTVEGTSNPNLYWYRQAAGRGLQLLFYSVGIGQISSEVPQNLSASRPQDRQFILSSKKLLLSDSGFYLCARTRAGVLDTQYFGPGTRLTVL.

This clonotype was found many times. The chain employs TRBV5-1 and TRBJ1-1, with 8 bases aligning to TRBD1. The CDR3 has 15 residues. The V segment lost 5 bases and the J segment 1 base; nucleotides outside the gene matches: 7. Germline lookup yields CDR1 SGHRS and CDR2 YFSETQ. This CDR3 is CASRIPQGENTEAFF. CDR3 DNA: TGCGCCAGCAGGATACCACAGGGGGAGAACACTGAAGCTTTCTTT.

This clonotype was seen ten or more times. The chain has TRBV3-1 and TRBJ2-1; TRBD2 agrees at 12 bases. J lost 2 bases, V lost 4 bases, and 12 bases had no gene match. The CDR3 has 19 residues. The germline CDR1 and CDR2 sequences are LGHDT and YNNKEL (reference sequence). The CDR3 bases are TGTGCCAGCAGCCCACCACTTCGGACTAGCGGGGTTCCCTACAATGAGCAGTTCTTC. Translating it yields CASSPPLRTSGVPYNEQFF.

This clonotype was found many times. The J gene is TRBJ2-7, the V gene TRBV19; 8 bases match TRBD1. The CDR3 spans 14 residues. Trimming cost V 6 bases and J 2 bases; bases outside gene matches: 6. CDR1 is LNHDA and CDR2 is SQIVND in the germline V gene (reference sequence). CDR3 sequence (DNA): TGTGCCAGTAGACCCGACAGGGGCCCCTACGAGCAGTACTTC. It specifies CASRPDRGPYEQYF.

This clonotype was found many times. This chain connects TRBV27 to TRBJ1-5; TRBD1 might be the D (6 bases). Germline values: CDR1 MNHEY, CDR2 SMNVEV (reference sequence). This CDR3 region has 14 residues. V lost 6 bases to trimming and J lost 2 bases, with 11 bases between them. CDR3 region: CASRRAGGNQPQHF. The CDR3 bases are TGTGCCAGCAGACGAGCAGGGGGCAATCAGCCCCAGCATTTT.

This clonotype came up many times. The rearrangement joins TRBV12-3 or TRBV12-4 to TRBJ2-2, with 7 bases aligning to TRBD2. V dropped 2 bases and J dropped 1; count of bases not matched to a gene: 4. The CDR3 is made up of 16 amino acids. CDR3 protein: CASSLKLAQNTGELFF. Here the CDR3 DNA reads TGTGCCAGCAGTTTAAAACTAGCGCAGAACACCGGGGAGCTGTTTTTT.

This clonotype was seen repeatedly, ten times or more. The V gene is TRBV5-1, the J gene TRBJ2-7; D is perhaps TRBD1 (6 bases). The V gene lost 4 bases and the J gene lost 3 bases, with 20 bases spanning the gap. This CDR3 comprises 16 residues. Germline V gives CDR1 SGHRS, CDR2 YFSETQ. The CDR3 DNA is TGCGCCAGCAGCCCACTCAAACAGGGAAATGTCTACGAGCAGTACTTC. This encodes CASSPLKQGNVYEQYF. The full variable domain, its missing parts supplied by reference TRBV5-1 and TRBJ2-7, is KAGVTQTPRYLIKTRGQQVTLSCSPISGHRSVSWYQQTPGQGLQFLFEYFSETQRNKGNFPGRFSGRQFSNSRSEMNVSTLELGDSALYLCASSPLKQGNVYEQYFGPGTRLTVT.

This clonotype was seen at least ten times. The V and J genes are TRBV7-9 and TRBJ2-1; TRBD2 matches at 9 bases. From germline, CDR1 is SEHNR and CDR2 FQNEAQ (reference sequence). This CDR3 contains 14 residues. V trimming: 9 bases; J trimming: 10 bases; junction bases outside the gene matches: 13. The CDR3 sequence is CASLAGGKRGEQFF. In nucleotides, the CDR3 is TGTGCCAGTTTGGCGGGAGGGAAAAGAGGCGAGCAGTTCTTC.

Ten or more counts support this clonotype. The chain's CDR3 is CASSPSSYYGYTF. CDR3 sequence (DNA): TGTGCCAGCAGCCCGTCTTCTTACTATGGCTACACCTTC. The chain carries TRBV3-1 and TRBJ1-2; D uncertain. The ends were cut back, 4 bases at V and 3 bases at J, with 9 bases in the middle. This CDR3 is built from 13 residues. CDR1 and CDR2 from the germline V gene are LGHDT and YNNKEL (reference sequence).

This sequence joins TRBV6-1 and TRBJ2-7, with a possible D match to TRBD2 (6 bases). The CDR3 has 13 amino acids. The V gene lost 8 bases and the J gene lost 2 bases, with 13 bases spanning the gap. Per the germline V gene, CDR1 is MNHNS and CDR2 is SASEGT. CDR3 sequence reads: CASRRTGAYEQYF. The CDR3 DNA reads TGTGCCAGCCGAAGAACGGGGGCCTACGAGCAGTACTTC.

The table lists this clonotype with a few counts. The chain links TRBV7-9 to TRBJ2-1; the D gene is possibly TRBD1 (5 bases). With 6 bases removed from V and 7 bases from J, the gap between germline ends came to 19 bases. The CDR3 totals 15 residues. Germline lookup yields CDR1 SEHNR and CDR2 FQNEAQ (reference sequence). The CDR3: CASRQMKGMKNEQFF. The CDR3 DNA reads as TGTGCCAGCAGGCAGATGAAGGGGATGAAAAATGAGCAGTTCTTC.

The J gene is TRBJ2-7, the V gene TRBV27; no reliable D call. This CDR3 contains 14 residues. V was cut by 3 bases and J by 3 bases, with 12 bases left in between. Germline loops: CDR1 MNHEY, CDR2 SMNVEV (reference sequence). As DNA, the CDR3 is TGTGCCAGCAGTTTGGGTAGCAGACTCTACGAGCAGTACTTC. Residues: CASSLGSRLYEQYF.

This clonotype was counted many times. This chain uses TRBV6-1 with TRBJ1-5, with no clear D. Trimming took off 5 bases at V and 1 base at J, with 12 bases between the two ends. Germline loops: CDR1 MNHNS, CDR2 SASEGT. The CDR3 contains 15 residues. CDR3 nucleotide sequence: TGTGCCAGCAGTCTTCATACCAACAGCAATCAGCCCCAGCATTTT. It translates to CASSLHTNSNQPQHF.

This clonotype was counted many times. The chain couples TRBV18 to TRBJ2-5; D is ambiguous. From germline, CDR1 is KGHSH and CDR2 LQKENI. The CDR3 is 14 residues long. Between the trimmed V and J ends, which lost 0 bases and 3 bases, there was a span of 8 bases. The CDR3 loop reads CASSPPSTKETQYF. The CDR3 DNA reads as TGTGCCAGCTCACCACCGAGTACGAAAGAGACCCAGTACTTC. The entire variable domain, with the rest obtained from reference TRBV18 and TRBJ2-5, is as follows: NAGVMQNPRHLVRRRGQEARLRCSPMKGHSHVYWYRQLPEEGLKFMVYLQKENIIDESGMPKERFSAEFPKEGPSILRIQQVVRGDSAAYFCASSPPSTKETQYFGPGTRLLVL.

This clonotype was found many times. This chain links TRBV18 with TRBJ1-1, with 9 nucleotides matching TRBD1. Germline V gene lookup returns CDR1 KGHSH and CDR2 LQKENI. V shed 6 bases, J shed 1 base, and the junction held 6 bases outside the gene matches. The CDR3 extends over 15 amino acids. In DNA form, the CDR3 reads TGTGCCAGCTCGCGGACAGGGGCTACGAACACTGAAGCTTTCTTT. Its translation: CASSRTGATNTEAFF. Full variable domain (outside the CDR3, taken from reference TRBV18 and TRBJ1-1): NAGVMQNPRHLVRRRGQEARLRCSPMKGHSHVYWYRQLPEEGLKFMVYLQKENIIDESGMPKERFSAEFPKEGPSILRIQQVVRGDSAAYFCASSRTGATNTEAFFGQGTRLTVV.

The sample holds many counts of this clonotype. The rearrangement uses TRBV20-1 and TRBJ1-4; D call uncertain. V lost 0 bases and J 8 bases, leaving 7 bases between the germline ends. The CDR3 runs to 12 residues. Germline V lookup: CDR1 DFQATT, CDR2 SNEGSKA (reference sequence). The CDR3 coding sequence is TGCAGTGCTAGAGATCCCGGGGAAAAACTGTTTTTT. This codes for CSARDPGEKLFF.

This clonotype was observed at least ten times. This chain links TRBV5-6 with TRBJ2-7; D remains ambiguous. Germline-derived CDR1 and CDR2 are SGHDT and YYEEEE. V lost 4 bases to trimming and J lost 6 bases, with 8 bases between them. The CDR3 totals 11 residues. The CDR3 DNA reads TGTGCCAGCAGCCGAATCGCCGAGCAGTACTTC. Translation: CASSRIAEQYF.

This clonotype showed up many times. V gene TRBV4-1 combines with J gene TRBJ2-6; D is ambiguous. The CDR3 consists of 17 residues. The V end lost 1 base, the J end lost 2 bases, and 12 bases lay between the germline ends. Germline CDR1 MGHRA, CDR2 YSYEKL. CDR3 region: CASSQALRYTGANVLTF. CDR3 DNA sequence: TGCGCCAGCAGCCAAGCGCTTCGTTATACTGGGGCCAACGTCCTGACTTTC.

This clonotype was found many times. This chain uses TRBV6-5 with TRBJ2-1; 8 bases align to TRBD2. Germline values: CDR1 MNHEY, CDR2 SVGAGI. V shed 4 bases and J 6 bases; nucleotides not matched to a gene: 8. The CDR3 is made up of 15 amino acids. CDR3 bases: TGTGCCAGCAGTTGGGGGGCGGGAGGTCTCAATGAGCAGTTCTTC. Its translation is CASSWGAGGLNEQFF.

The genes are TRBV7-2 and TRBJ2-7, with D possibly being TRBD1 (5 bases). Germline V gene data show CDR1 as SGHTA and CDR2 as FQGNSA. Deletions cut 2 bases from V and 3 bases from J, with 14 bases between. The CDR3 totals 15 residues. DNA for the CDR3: TGTGCCAGCAGCTTAACTTCGTCGCAGGGCTACGAGCAGTACTTC. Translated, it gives CASSLTSSQGYEQYF.

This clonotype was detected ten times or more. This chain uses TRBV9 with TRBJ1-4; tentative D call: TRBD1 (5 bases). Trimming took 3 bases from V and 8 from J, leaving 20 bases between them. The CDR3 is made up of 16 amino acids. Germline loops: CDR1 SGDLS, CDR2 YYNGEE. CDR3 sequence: CASSAGQGPRYEKLFF. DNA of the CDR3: TGTGCCAGCAGCGCCGGCCAGGGCCCCAGGTACGAAAAACTGTTTTTT.

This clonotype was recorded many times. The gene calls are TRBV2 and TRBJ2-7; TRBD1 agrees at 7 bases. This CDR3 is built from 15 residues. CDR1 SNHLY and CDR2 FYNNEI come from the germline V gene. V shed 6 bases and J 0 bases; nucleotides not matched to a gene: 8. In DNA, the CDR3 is TGTGCCAGCAGCCACCCAGGGACAGCCTCCTACGAGCAGTACTTC. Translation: CASSHPGTASYEQYF.

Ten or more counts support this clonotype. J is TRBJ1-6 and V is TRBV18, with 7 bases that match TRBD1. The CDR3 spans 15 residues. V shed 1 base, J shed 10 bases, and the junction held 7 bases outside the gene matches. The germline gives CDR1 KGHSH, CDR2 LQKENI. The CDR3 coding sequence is TGTGCCAGCTCACCACTAGGGGACAGCCGATCACCCCTCCACTTT. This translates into CASSPLGDSRSPLHF.

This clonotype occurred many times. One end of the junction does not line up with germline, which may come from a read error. As DNA, the CDR3 is TGTGCTAGCAGCCGTGACGGGACTAGCGGGGGTCGACATTACAATGAGCAGTTCTTC. Translating it yields CASSRDGTSGGRHYNEQFF. The rearrangement joins TRBV7-7 to TRBJ2-1, with 14 bases lining up with TRBD2. This CDR3 comprises 19 residues. The germline V gene encodes CDR1 SSHAT and CDR2 FNYEAQ (reference sequence).

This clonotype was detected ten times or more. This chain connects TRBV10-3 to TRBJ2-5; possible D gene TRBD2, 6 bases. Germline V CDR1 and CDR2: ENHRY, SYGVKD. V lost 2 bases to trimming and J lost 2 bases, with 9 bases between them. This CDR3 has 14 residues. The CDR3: CAISEGGMQETQYF. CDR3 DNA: TGTGCCATCAGTGAGGGAGGGATGCAAGAGACCCAGTACTTC.

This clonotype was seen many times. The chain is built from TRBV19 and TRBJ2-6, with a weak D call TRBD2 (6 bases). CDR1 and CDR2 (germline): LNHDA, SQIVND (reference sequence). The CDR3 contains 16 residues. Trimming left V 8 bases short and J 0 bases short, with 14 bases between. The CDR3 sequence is CASSGTVHSGANVLTF. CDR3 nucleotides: TGTGCCAGTTCCGGGACTGTACACTCTGGGGCCAACGTCCTGACTTTC.